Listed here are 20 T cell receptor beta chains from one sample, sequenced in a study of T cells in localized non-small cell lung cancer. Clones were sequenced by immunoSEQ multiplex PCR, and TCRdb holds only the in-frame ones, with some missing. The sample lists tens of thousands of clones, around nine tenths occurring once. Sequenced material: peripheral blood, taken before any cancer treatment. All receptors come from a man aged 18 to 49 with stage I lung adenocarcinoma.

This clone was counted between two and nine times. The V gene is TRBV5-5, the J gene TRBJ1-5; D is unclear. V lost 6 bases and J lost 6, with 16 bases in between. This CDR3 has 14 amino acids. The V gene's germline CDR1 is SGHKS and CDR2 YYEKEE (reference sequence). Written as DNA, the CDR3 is TGTGCCAGCACCCGGGCGGGGTCCGGTCAGCCCCAGCATTTT. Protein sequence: CASTRAGSGQPQHF.

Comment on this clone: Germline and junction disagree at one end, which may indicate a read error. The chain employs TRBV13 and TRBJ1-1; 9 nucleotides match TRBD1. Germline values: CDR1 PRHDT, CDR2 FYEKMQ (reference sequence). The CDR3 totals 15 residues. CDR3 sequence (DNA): TGTGCCAGCAGCTTAATCGGGACAGGGACCTCTGAAACTTTCTTT. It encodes CASSLIGTGTSETFF.

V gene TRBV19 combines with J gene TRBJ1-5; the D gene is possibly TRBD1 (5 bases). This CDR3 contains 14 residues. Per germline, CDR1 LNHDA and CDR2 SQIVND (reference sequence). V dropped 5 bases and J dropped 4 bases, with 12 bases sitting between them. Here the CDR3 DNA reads TGTGCCAGTAGTTGGGGACTGCCAAATCAGCCCCAGCATTTT. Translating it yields CASSWGLPNQPQHF.

The CDR3 sequence is CASSRDRVYNQPQHF. DNA of the CDR3: TGTGCCAGCAGTCGGGACAGGGTGTATAATCAGCCCCAGCATTTT. This rearrangement joins TRBV27 to TRBJ1-5, with 9 bases fitting TRBD1. The germline V gene has CDR1 MNHEY and CDR2 SMNVEV (reference sequence). The CDR3 covers 15 residues. With V trimmed by 5 bases and J by 4 bases, 6 bases remained unmatched.

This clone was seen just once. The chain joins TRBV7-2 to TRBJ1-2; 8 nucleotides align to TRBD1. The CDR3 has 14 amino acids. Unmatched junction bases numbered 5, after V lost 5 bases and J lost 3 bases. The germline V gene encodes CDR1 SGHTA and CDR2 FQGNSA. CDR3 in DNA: TGTGCCAGCAGCATAAACAGGGGGGACTATGGCTACACCTTC. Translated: CASSINRGDYGYTF.

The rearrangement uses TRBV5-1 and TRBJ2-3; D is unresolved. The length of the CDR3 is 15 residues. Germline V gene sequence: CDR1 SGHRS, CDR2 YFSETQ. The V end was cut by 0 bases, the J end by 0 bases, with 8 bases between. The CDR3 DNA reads TGCGCCAGCAGCTTGGAGGCGGTTAGCACAGATACGCAGTATTTT. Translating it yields CASSLEAVSTDTQYF.

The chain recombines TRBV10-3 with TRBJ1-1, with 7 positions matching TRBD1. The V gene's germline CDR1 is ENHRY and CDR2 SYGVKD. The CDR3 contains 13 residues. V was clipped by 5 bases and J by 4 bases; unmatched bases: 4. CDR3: CAISPGQTTEAFF. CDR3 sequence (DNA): TGTGCCATCAGTCCGGGACAGACCACTGAAGCTTTCTTT.

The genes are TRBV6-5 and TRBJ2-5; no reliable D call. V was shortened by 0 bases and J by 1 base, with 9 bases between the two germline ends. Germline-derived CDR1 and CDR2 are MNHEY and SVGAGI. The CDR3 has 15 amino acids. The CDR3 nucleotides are TGTGCCAGCAGTTACTCTGGTCAGATCCAAGAGACCCAGTACTTC. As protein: CASSYSGQIQETQYF.

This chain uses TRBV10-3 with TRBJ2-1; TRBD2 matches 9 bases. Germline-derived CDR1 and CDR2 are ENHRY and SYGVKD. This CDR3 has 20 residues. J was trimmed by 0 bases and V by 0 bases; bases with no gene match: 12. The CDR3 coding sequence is TGTGCCATCAGTGAGTCTTCGGCGGGGGGGCCTTGGGTCTCCTACAATGAGCAGTTCTTC. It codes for CAISESSAGGPWVSYNEQFF.

The CDR3 coding sequence is TGTGCCACCAGCAGAGATAGGAGAGATACGCAGTATTTT. Residues: CATSRDRRDTQYF. The chain recombines TRBV15 with TRBJ2-3; no reliable D call. The CDR3 spans 13 residues. Germline values: CDR1 LNHNV, CDR2 YYDKDF (reference sequence). The V end was cut by 0 bases, the J end by 5 bases, with 6 bases between.

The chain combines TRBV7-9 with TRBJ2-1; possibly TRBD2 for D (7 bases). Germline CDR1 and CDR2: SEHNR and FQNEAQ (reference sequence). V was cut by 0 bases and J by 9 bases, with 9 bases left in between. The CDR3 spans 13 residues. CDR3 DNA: TGTGCCAGCAGCTTAGCGGGGGGGCCTGAGCAGTTCTTC. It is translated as CASSLAGGPEQFF.

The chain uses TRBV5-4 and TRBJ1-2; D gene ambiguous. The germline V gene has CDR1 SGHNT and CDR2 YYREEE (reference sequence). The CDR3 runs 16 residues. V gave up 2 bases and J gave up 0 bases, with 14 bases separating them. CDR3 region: CASSFFQEGPNYGYTF. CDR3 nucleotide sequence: TGTGCCAGCAGCTTTTTCCAGGAGGGCCCTAACTATGGCTACACCTTC.

As DNA, the CDR3 is TGTGCCAGCAGTGAAGTTAAGTCGAATTCACCCCTCCACTTT. This codes for CASSEVKSNSPLHF. The V call is TRBV6-1, the J call TRBJ1-6; no clear D. V was pared by 1 base and J by 7 bases, with 8 bases between. Germline CDR1 reads MNHNS; CDR2 reads SASEGT. The length of the CDR3 is 14 residues.

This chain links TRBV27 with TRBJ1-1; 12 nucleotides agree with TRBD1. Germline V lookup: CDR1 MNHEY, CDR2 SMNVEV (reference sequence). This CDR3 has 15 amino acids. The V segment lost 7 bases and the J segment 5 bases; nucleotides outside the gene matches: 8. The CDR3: CASTAGQGARTEAFF. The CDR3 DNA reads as TGTGCCAGCACCGCGGGACAGGGGGCGCGTACTGAAGCTTTCTTT.

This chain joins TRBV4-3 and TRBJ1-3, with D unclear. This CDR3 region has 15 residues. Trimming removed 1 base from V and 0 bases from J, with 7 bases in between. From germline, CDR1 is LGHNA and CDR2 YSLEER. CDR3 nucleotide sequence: TGCGCCAGCAGCCAAGGACGGCTCTCTGGAAACACCATATATTTT. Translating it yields CASSQGRLSGNTIYF.

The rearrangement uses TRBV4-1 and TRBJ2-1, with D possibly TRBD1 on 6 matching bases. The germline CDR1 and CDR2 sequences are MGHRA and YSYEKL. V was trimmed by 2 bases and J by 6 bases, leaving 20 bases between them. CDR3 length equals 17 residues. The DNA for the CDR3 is TGCGCCAGCAGCCAAAGACAGTTACAGGGTGGTTTCAATGAGCAGTTCTTC. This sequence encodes CASSQRQLQGGFNEQFF.

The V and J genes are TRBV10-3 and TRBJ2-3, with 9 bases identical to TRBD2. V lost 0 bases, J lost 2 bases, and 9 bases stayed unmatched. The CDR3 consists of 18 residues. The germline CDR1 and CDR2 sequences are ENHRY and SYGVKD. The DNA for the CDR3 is TGTGCCATCAGTGAGTCCTTTCAGGGACTAGCCAACACAGATACGCAGTATTTT. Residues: CAISESFQGLANTDTQYF.

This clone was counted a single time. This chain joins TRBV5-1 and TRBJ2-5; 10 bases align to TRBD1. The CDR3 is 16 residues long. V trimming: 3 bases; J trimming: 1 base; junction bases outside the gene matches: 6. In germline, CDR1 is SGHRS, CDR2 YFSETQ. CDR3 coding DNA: TGCGCCAGCAGCTCCCTTGGACAGGGGGTCCAAGAGACCCAGTACTTC. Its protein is CASSSLGQGVQETQYF.

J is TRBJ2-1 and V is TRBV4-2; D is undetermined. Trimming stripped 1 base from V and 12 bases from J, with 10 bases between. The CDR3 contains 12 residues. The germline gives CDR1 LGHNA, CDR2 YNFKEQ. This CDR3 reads CASSQGRVAQFF. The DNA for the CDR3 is TGTGCCAGCAGCCAAGGAAGGGTAGCGCAGTTCTTC.

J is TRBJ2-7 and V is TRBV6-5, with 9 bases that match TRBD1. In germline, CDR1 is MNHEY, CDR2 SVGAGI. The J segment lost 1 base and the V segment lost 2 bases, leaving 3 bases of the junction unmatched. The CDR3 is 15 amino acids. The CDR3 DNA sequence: TGTGCCAGCAGTTACGGGGGGACAGGGTCCTACGAGCAGTACTTC. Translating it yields CASSYGGTGSYEQYF.